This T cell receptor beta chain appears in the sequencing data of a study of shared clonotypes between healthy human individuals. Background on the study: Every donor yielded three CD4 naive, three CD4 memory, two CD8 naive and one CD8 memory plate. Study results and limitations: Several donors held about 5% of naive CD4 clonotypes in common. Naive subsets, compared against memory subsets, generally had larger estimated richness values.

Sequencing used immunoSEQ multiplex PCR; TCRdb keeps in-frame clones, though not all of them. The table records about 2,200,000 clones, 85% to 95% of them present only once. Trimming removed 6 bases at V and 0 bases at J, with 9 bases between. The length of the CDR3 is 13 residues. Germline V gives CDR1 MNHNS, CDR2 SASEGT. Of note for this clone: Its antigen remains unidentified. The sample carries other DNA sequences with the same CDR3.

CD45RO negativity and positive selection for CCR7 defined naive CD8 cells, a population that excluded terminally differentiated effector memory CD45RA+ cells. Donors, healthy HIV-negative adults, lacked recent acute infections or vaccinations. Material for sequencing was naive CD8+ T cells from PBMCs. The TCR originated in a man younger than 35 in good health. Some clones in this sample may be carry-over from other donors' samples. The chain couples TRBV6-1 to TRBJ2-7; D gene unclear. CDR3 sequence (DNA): TGTGCCAGCAGGGGCCCTAGCTCCTACGAGCAGTACTTC. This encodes CASRGPSSYEQYF.